The entry below describes one T cell receptor beta chain. This record comes from a study of blood T cell repertoires in COVID-19. Study-wide context: The origin of the acute and convalescent COVID-19 samples was the United States, Italy and Spain.

Original data processing: For nucleated cells, counts were estimated from reference gene primer amplification. TCRdb's copy holds only in-frame clones and misses some; the assay was immunoSEQ multiplex PCR. The D gene and trimming were derived from the DNA, and the V and J assignments and clone size from that table. This repertoire shows 100,000 to 150,000 clones, around 81% found once; its top ten account for about 15%. The V gene's germline CDR1 is SGDLS and CDR2 YYNGEE. The length of the CDR3 is 15 residues. V was clipped by 1 base and J by 6 bases, with 13 bases between them. The receptor comes from a young man with COVID-19, enrolled during active disease. The specimen was peripheral blood. V is TRBV9 and J is TRBJ1-4; no reliable D call. CDR3 sequence: CASSVRLGLYEKLFF. CDR3 sequence (DNA): TGTGCCAGCAGCGTACGTCTCGGACTATATGAAAAACTGTTTTTT. Full variable domain (rest looked up from reference TRBV9 and TRBJ1-4): DSGVTQTPKHLITATGQRVTLRCSPRSGDLSVYWYQQSLDQGLQFLIQYYNGEERAKGNILERFSAQQFPDLHSELNLSSLELGDSALYFCASSVRLGLYEKLFFGSGTQLSVL.